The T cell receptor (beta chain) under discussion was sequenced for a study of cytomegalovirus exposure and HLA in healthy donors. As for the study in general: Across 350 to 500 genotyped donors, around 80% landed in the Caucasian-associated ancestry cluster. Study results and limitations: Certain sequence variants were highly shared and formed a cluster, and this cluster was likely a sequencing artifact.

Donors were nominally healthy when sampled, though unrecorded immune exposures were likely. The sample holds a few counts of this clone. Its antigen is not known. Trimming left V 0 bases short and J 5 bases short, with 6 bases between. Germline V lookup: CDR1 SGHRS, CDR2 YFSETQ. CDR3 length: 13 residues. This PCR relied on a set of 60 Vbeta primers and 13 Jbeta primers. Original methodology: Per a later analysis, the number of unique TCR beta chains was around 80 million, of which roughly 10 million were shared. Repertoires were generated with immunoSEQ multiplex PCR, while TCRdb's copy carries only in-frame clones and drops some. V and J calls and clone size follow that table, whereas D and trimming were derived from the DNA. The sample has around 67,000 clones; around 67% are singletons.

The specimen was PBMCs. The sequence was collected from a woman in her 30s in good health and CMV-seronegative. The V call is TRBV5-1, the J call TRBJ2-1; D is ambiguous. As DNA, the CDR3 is TGCGCCAGCAGCTTGGGTGGAGACAATGAGCAGTTCTTC. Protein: CASSLGGDNEQFF.